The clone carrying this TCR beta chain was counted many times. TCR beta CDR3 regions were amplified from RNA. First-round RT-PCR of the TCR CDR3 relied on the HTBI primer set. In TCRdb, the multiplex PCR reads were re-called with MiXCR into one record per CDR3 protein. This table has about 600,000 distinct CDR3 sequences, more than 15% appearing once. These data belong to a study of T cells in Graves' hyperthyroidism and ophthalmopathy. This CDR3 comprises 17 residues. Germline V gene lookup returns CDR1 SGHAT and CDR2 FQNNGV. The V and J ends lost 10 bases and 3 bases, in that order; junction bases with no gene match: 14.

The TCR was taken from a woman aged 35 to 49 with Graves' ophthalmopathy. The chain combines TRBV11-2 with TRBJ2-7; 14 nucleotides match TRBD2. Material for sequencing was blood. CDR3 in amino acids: CAIIYRGTSGSIYEQYF. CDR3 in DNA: TGTGCCATCATTTACCGCGGGACTAGCGGGAGTATCTACGAGCAGTACTTC.